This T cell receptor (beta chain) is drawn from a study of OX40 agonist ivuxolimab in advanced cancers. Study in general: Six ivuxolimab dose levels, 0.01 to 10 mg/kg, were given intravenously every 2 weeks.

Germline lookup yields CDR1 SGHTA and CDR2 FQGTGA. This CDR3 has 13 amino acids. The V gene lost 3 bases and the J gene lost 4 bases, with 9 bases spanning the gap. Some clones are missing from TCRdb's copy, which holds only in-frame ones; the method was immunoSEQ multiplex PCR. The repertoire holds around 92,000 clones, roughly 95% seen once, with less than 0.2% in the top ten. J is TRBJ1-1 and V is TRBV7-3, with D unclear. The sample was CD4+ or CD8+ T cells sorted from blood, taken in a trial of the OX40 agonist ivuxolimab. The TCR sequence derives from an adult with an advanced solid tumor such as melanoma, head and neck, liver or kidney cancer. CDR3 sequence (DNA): TGTGCCAGCAGCTTCGGAAGATTCACTGAAGCTTTCTTT. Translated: CASSFGRFTEAFF.